A selection of T cell receptor beta chains follows, all from one sample in a study of Tregs in tolerant kidney transplant recipients. Generated by immunoSEQ multiplex PCR, the TCRdb table keeps only in-frame clones and is missing some. This sample has over 50,000 clones; around 82% occur once, and the top ten carry 4% to 6.5%. Sample: CD4+ T cells from blood. The origin of the receptors is a human donor in good health. CDR3s include the opening cysteine and the closing phenylalanine or tryptophan. Part of the rows lack a size; the others show once, few, many or a class for expanded clones.

v_gene	j_gene	abundance	CDR3aa
TRBV6-5	TRBJ1-1	few	CASSRTGVMNTEAFF
TRBV7-9	TRBJ2-2	-	CASSSRPRAGELFF
TRBV10-2	TRBJ1-5	-	CASTTGKPQHF
TRBV5-8	TRBJ2-3	few	CASSRAVVTDTQYF
TRBV19	TRBJ1-2	-	CASSPQGAPGYTF
TRBV5-4	TRBJ1-1	-	CASSLGRSWNTEAFF
TRBV25-1	TRBJ1-4	many	CASSDPHRGGGEKLFF
TRBV5-4	TRBJ2-5	-	CASSFGGAETQYF
TRBV21-1	TRBJ1-2	-	CASRSWQGESGYTF
TRBV10-3	TRBJ2-2	-	CAISESPGDPTGELFF
TRBV28	TRBJ2-5	once	CASSLPTSGKETQYF
TRBV4-1	TRBJ2-5	-	CASSVPGTGIETQYF
TRBV5-4	TRBJ2-3	-	CASSFPDTQYF
TRBV11-3	TRBJ1-2	-	CASSFGLAGGYTF
TRBV11-2	TRBJ2-7	-	CASSGLWTVPYEQYF
TRBV5-1	TRBJ2-3	-	CASSGGLAGVLTDTQYF
TRBV18	TRBJ1-2	-	CASSLHDSPATFGGGYTF
TRBV7-9	TRBJ2-7	-	CASSLARDYEQYF
TRBV18	TRBJ2-7	-	CASSRTSGRANEQYF
TRBV11-3	TRBJ2-7	-	CASSFEGYEQYF
TRBV5-3	TRBJ2-5	-	CARSRTGLDQYF
TRBV14	TRBJ2-7	few	CASSRDALALDYEQYF
TRBV9	TRBJ2-1	-	CASSLAGSSYNEQFF
TRBV28	TRBJ2-3	-	CASGTTTDTQYF
TRBV5-4	TRBJ2-3	-	CASSQESADTQYF
TRBV14	TRBJ2-5	-	CASSPQQQRQETQYF
TRBV5-1	TRBJ1-5	few	CASSLLSNYRYSNQPQHF
TRBV4-1	TRBJ2-6	-	CASSGTGANVLTF
TRBV7-2	TRBJ1-1	-	CASSRRGEAFF
TRBV11-3	TRBJ2-7	-	CASSLVLNSGMIYEQYF
TRBV6-4	TRBJ2-1	-	CASSDRDSGGLDNEQFF
TRBV5-8	TRBJ2-3	-	CASSIGLAGGADTQYF
TRBV29-1	TRBJ1-2	-	CSVQHRGANYGYTF
TRBV19	TRBJ2-7	-	CASSIRGPSYEQYF
TRBV4-2	TRBJ2-7	once	CASSPTSSGRAHEQYF
TRBV7-9	TRBJ1-5	-	CASSLGGPQHF
TRBV2	TRBJ2-1	-	CASRFLAYNEQFF
TRBV5-8	TRBJ2-3	once	CASGLAGGYTDTQYF
TRBV28	TRBJ2-2	-	CASSYLAGNPGELFF
TRBV7-9	TRBJ2-5	-	CASSLGGARSRETQYF
TRBV30	TRBJ1-1	once	CAWSVLGGNTEAFF
TRBV6-5	TRBJ1-2	once	CASSRRLGRIYGYTF